This is a list of T cell receptor beta chains from one sample in a study of regulatory T cells in long-lasting Graves disease. TCRdb re-called the multiplex PCR reads through MiXCR, storing one row per CDR3 protein. The repertoire includes around 460,000 distinct CDR3 sequences, roughly a fifth of them detected once, and roughly 7.7% sits in the top ten. The sample here was peripheral blood mononuclear cells (PBMCs), taken when the disease was refractory, from a patient treated with antithyroid drugs. The source is a female donor with Graves disease. Each CDR3 is given with its conserved first and last residue. Fields, in order: V gene, J gene, D gene, clone size, CDR3 DNA, CDR3 protein. A D gene is named only where the DNA matches it firmly. Clone size is given for some rows only: seen once, a few or many times, or a class if the clone is expanded.

>TRBV10-3|TRBJ1-2|NA|few
TGTGCCATCAGTGAGGTCCCCACAGATTATGGCTACACCTTC
CAISEVPTDYGYTF
>TRBV11-2|TRBJ1-4|NA|NA
TGTGCCAGCAGCGGTGGGGGGGCGGCTTCTAATGAAAAACTGTTTTTT
CASSGGGAASNEKLFF
>TRBV7-9|TRBJ2-1|NA|NA
TGTGCCGCCACCCTAAAGGGGGGTGTGTCGTCGAATGAGCAGTTCTTC
CAATLKGGVSSNEQFF
>TRBV9|TRBJ1-1|NA|NA
TGTGCCAGCAGCGTAAAGGAGTTTTCCCCTGAAGCTTTCTTT
CASSVKEFSPEAFF
>TRBV28|TRBJ2-7|NA|few
TGTGCCAGCAGTTCATACTTCGTAGGGGCGGCCTTTTATAACGAGCAGTACTTC
CASSSYFVGAAFYNEQYF
>TRBV28|TRBJ1-1|NA|once
TGTGCCAGCAGTTCCCCGGGGGCAGGGGTGAACACTGAAGCTTTCTTT
CASSSPGAGVNTEAFF
>TRBV20-1|TRBJ2-1|NA|NA
TGCAGTGCCAGGGCCAATGAGCAGTTCTTC
CSARANEQFF
>TRBV12-3/TRBV12-4|TRBJ2-2|NA|many
TGTGCCAGCAGTGACAGGATGTCCGCGAACACCGGGGAGCTGTTTTTT
CASSDRMSANTGELFF
>TRBV28|TRBJ1-3|NA|NA
TGTGCCAGCGCGACGCAGGTCTCTGGAAACACCATATATTTT
CASATQVSGNTIYF
>TRBV5-1|TRBJ1-5|TRBD1|NA
TGCGCCAGCAGCTTGGGTGACAGGGAAGGGGGCAATCAGCCCCAGCATTTT
CASSLGDREGGNQPQHF
>TRBV12-3/TRBV12-4|TRBJ1-2|NA|few
TGTGCCAGCAGTTTAATATCCAGGGCCGGCGGCTACACCTTC
CASSLISRAGGYTF
>TRBV18|TRBJ1-1|TRBD1|NA
TGTGCCAGCTCACCCCCCCGGGGGACAGGGGTCACTGAAGCTTTCTTT
CASSPPRGTGVTEAFF
>TRBV30|TRBJ2-5|TRBD1|NA
TGTGCCTCGGAGGGACAGGGGATTTCGAGGGATAGGGAGACCCAGTACTTC
CASEGQGISRDRETQYF
>TRBV6-2/TRBV6-3|TRBJ1-2|NA|many
TGTGCCAGCAGTTACTCCCGCCTCTATGGCTACACCTTC
CASSYSRLYGYTF
>TRBV6-1|TRBJ2-7|TRBD2|many
TGTGCCAGCATTATAGTAACTAGCGGCTCCTACGAGCAGTACTTC
CASIIVTSGSYEQYF
>TRBV12-3/TRBV12-4|TRBJ2-1|TRBD2|NA
TGTGCCAGCAGTGCCGGGACTAGCGACTACAATGAGCAGTTCTTC
CASSAGTSDYNEQFF
>TRBV25-1|TRBJ2-3|NA|NA
TGTGCCAGCAGTGAGTTGGCGGGGAAGGTTGCAGATACGCAGTATTTT
CASSELAGKVADTQYF
>TRBV5-1|TRBJ2-2|TRBD2|once
TGCGCCGGCAGCAAGACTAGCGCGGACACCGGGGAGCTGTTTTTT
CAGSKTSADTGELFF
>TRBV27|TRBJ2-7|TRBD2|NA
TGTGCCAGCAGTCCCCTAGCGGGAGCGCCCTACGAGCAGTACTTC
CASSPLAGAPYEQYF
>TRBV6-2/TRBV6-3|TRBJ2-7|NA|few
TGTGCCAGCAGTTACTCGACCAGACCCTACGAGCAGTACTTC
CASSYSTRPYEQYF
>TRBV6-1|TRBJ2-5|TRBD2|NA
TGTGCCAGCAGCGTGGGACCTCCGGGGGGGACCCAGTACTTC
CASSVGPPGGTQYF
>TRBV2|TRBJ1-1|NA|many
TGTGCCAGCAGCCCGAAGCGCCTAATGAACACTGAAGCTTTCTTT
CASSPKRLMNTEAFF
>TRBV28|TRBJ2-7|TRBD1|NA
TGTGCCAGCAGACCAACACAGGGGGCTGGCTCCTACGAGCAGTACTTC
CASRPTQGAGSYEQYF
>TRBV10-3|TRBJ1-4|NA|many
TGTGCCATCAGTGAAGGGGGTGACGAAAAACTGTTTTTT
CAISEGGDEKLFF
>TRBV28|TRBJ1-5|TRBD1|many
TGTGCCAGCAGTTCGGGACAGGGGGTTCAGCCCCAGCATTTT
CASSSGQGVQPQHF